One sample yielded the 28 T cell receptor beta chains listed below, sequenced in a study of blood T cell repertoires in COVID-19. Repertoires were generated with immunoSEQ multiplex PCR, while TCRdb's copy carries only in-frame clones and drops some. The table records around 220,000 clones, 65% to 90% of them present only once. Sequencing was done on a sample of peripheral blood. The receptors were gathered from a woman older than 75 with active or convalescent COVID-19.

The rearrangement links TRBV24-1 to TRBJ1-6, with D perhaps TRBD1 (6 bases). V was clipped by 6 bases and J by 7 bases, with 12 bases between them. The CDR3 runs to 14 residues. Germline V gene lookup returns CDR1 KGHDR and CDR2 SFDVKD. CDR3 nucleotides: TGTGCCACCAGTCAGGGGAGTATCAATTCACCCCTCCACTTT. Translation gives CATSQGSINSPLHF.

This chain uses TRBV5-4 with TRBJ2-2, with no clear D. Germline V gives CDR1 SGHNT, CDR2 YYREEE (reference sequence). This CDR3 region has 17 residues. V lost 1 base to trimming and J lost 1 base, with 14 bases between them. This CDR3 is CASSLQLESENTGELFF. CDR3 DNA: TGTGCCAGCAGCTTGCAGTTGGAGAGTGAGAACACCGGGGAGCTGTTTTTT. Complete variable domain (other parts from reference TRBV5-4 and TRBJ2-2): ETGVTQSPTHLIKTRGQQVTLRCSSQSGHNTVSWYQQALGQGPQFIFQYYREEENGRGNFPPRFSGLQFPNYSSELNVNALELDDSALYLCASSLQLESENTGELFFGEGSRLTVL.

This clone was seen more than once but under ten times. The chain joins TRBV5-1 to TRBJ2-2; TRBD2 matches 13 bases. The CDR3 is made up of 15 amino acids. Germline CDR1 SGHRS, CDR2 YFSETQ. After removal of 4 bases from V and 10 bases from J, the junction contained 7 bases not matched to a gene. The CDR3 DNA is TGCGCCAGCAGCCCGGGGACTAGCGGGGTGCAGGAGCTGTTTTTT. Translation: CASSPGTSGVQELFF.

The CDR3 sequence is CASSLTGFTEAFF. The CDR3 coding sequence is TGTGCCAGCAGCTTGACAGGGTTCACTGAAGCTTTCTTT. This chain links TRBV7-8 with TRBJ1-1, with 7 bases fitting TRBD1. This CDR3 region has 13 residues. Germline V gene lookup returns CDR1 SGHVS and CDR2 FQNEAQ. V dropped 3 bases and J dropped 4; count of bases not matched to a gene: 2.

The gene calls are TRBV28 and TRBJ1-5; 7 nucleotides align to TRBD1. Germline CDR1 and CDR2: MDHEN and SYDVKM. The CDR3 covers 14 residues. The trim removed 5 bases at V and 4 bases at J, leaving 5 bases unmatched. CDR3 region: CASSNSGGNQPQHF. In nucleotides, the CDR3 is TGTGCCAGCAGTAACTCAGGGGGGAATCAGCCCCAGCATTTT. The whole variable domain, remainder taken from reference TRBV28 and TRBJ1-5, is DVKVTQSSRYLVKRTGEKVFLECVQDMDHENMFWYRQDPGLGLRLIYFSYDVKMKEKGDIPEGYSVSREKKERFSLILESASTNQTSMYLCASSNSGGNQPQHFGDGTRLSIL.

The chain is built from TRBV29-1 and TRBJ1-3; no definite D call. Germline V CDR1 and CDR2: SQVTM, ANQGSEA. This CDR3 is built from 15 residues. V was cut by 2 bases and J by 0 bases, with 11 bases left in between. The CDR3 reads CSVETERFSGNTIYF. CDR3 sequence (DNA): TGCAGCGTTGAAACCGAGCGATTCTCTGGAAACACCATATATTTT.

This rearrangement joins TRBV3-1 (or the pseudogene TRBV3-2) to TRBJ1-1, with no clear D. CDR3 length equals 13 residues. Per germline, CDR1 LGHDT and CDR2 YNNKEL (reference sequence). Trimming shortened V by 6 bases and J by 2 bases, and 10 bases separated the two germline ends. Written as DNA, the CDR3 is TGTGCCAGCAGAGACTTGGTAAACACTGAAGCTTTCTTT. This encodes CASRDLVNTEAFF.

The chain is built from TRBV29-1 and TRBJ1-3; D is ambiguous. The V gene lost 7 bases and the J gene lost 0 bases, with 7 bases spanning the gap. The CDR3 has 12 amino acids. In germline, CDR1 is SQVTM, CDR2 ANQGSEA. For the CDR3, the DNA is TGCAGCGCGAGCTCCTCTGGAAACACCATATATTTT. This gives the protein CSASSSGNTIYF.

This chain joins TRBV11-2 and TRBJ1-4, with 9 bases matching TRBD1. The CDR3 spans 15 residues. The germline gives CDR1 SGHAT, CDR2 FQNNGV. V lost 1 base and J lost 8; bases outside the gene matches: 5. The CDR3 nucleotides read TGTGCCAGCAGCTTAGTGACAGGGGGAAGGGAAAAACTGTTTTTT. It codes for CASSLVTGGREKLFF.

The rearrangement uses TRBV3-1 (or the pseudogene TRBV3-2) and TRBJ2-6; D gene ambiguous. V shed 4 bases and J shed 0 bases, with 7 bases lying between them. The CDR3 covers 15 residues. Germline loops: CDR1 LGHDT, CDR2 YNNKEL (reference sequence). The CDR3 sequence is CASSPGVSGANVLTF. CDR3 bases: TGTGCCAGCAGCCCCGGAGTCTCTGGGGCCAACGTCCTGACTTTC.

Worth noting for this clone: In the same sample, other DNA sequences code for this CDR3. The gene calls are TRBV5-4 and TRBJ1-1; D is unclear. CDR1 is SGHNT, CDR2 YYREEE, per germline (reference sequence). Trimming removed 0 bases from V and 1 base from J, with 4 bases in between. This CDR3 region has 13 residues. CDR3 DNA: TGTGCCAGCAGCTTGGACAGGAACACTGAAGCTTTCTTT. Encoded protein: CASSLDRNTEAFF.

This chain links TRBV6-5 with TRBJ2-3; 8 bases are shared with TRBD2. Trimming removed 6 bases from V and 5 bases from J; junction bases left unmatched: 10. Germline V lookup: CDR1 MNHEY, CDR2 SVGAGI. The CDR3 extends over 15 amino acids. The DNA for the CDR3 is TGTGCCAGCAGGGACCGAGCGGGAGTAGGAGATACGCAGTATTTT. It translates to CASRDRAGVGDTQYF.

The rearrangement uses TRBV7-8 and TRBJ2-3; D is uncertain. The CDR3 covers 12 residues. Trimming removed 2 bases from V and 6 bases from J, with 6 bases in between. The germline gives CDR1 SGHVS, CDR2 FQNEAQ. The CDR3 sequence is CASSLYGDTQYF. The CDR3 nucleotides read TGTGCCAGCAGCTTATACGGGGATACGCAGTATTTT. The whole variable domain, remainder taken from reference TRBV7-8 and TRBJ2-3, is GAGVSQSPRYKVAKRGQDVALRCDPISGHVSLFWYQQALGQGPEFLTYFQNEAQLDKSGLPSDRFFAERPEGSVSTLKIQRTQQEDSAVYLCASSLYGDTQYFGPGTRLTVL.

The genes are TRBV9 and TRBJ2-1; D gene unclear. Trimming pared 0 bases from V and 15 bases from J, leaving 16 bases between. The CDR3 is 13 residues long. The germline V gene has CDR1 SGDLS and CDR2 YYNGEE. The CDR3 sequence is CASSVEALGEVFF. CDR3 in DNA: TGTGCCAGCAGCGTAGAGGCTCTGGGTGAGGTGTTCTTC.

J is TRBJ1-3 and V is TRBV18, with unresolved D. The CDR3 has 13 amino acids. Trimming took 4 bases from V and 2 from J, leaving 6 bases between them. Germline CDR1 KGHSH, CDR2 LQKENI. The CDR3 protein is CASSQSTGNTIYF. CDR3 in DNA: TGTGCCAGCTCACAGAGTACTGGAAACACCATATATTTT.

The V gene is TRBV9, the J gene TRBJ2-1; D may be TRBD2 (6 bases). The germline V and J ends were trimmed by 5 bases and 0 bases, with 12 bases remaining between them. CDR3 length equals 15 residues. CDR1 and CDR2 (germline): SGDLS, YYNGEE. CDR3 nucleotide sequence: TGTGCCAGCAGTATCGGAGGGAGCTCCTACAATGAGCAGTTCTTC. It yields the protein CASSIGGSSYNEQFF.

V is TRBV19 and J is TRBJ1-2, with no clear D. Per germline, CDR1 LNHDA and CDR2 SQIVND (reference sequence). The CDR3 spans 13 residues. Trimming took off 4 bases at V and 6 bases at J, with 12 bases between the two ends. CDR3: CASSKRVADGYTF. The CDR3 nucleotides read TGTGCCAGTAGTAAAAGAGTTGCGGATGGCTACACCTTC.

The rearrangement links TRBV19 to TRBJ2-6, with D possibly being TRBD1 (6 bases). Germline values: CDR1 LNHDA, CDR2 SQIVND (reference sequence). The CDR3 is 14 amino acids. Trimming shortened V by 5 bases and J by 4 bases, and 9 bases separated the two germline ends. For the CDR3, the DNA is TGTGCCAGTAGTGGGGGCACAGGGGCCAACGTCCTGACTTTC. Protein product: CASSGGTGANVLTF.

The V and J genes are TRBV14 and TRBJ2-3; unclear D gene. Deletions cut 3 bases from V and 4 bases from J, with 2 bases between. CDR1 is SGHDN and CDR2 is FVKESK in the germline V gene. The CDR3 consists of 11 residues. The DNA for the CDR3 is TGTGCCAGCAGCCACTCAGATACGCAGTATTTT. Protein sequence: CASSHSDTQYF.

This chain uses TRBV28 with TRBJ2-7, with 8 bases aligning to TRBD1. This CDR3 has 14 residues. From germline, CDR1 is MDHEN and CDR2 SYDVKM. J lost 4 bases, V lost 6 bases, and 8 bases had no gene match. For the CDR3, the DNA is TGTGCCAGCAGCAACCCGGGACAGGAATACGAGCAGTACTTC. Protein: CASSNPGQEYEQYF.

The rearrangement joins TRBV19 to TRBJ2-7, with D perhaps TRBD1 (6 bases). Trimming removed 5 bases from V and 0 bases from J, with 17 bases in between. This CDR3 contains 16 residues. CDR1 and CDR2 (germline): LNHDA, SQIVND (reference sequence). In DNA form, the CDR3 reads TGTGCCAGTAGTTGGCAGGGGACACAAGGCTCCTACGAGCAGTACTTC. This codes for CASSWQGTQGSYEQYF.

This clone has more than one count but fewer than ten. The genes are TRBV5-1 and TRBJ1-6; a possible D gene is TRBD1 (6 bases). This CDR3 region has 15 residues. Per the germline V gene, CDR1 is SGHRS and CDR2 is YFSETQ. V was clipped by 5 bases and J by 9 bases, with 18 bases between them. The CDR3 loop is CASREVWGRGSPLHF. The CDR3 region has the DNA TGCGCCAGCAGGGAGGTGTGGGGCAGGGGTTCACCCCTCCACTTT.

The rearrangement joins TRBV11-2 to TRBJ2-3, with TRBD2 matching over 8 bases. The germline CDR1 and CDR2 sequences are SGHAT and FQNNGV. Germline trimming cut 3 bases from V and 2 bases from J; bases unmatched to any gene: 7. The CDR3 spans 16 residues. The CDR3 loop reads CASSFTSGNPTDTQYF. CDR3 bases: TGTGCCAGCAGCTTCACTAGCGGAAACCCCACAGATACGCAGTATTTT.

J is TRBJ1-3 and V is TRBV25-1, with a weak D call TRBD1 (6 bases). This CDR3 region has 16 residues. V lost 3 bases, J lost 4 bases, and 16 bases lay in between. Per germline, CDR1 MGHDK and CDR2 SYGVNS. CDR3 sequence (DNA): TGTGCCAGCAGTGATTCGCGGCAGGGGTCCGGAAACACCATATATTTT. Translating it yields CASSDSRQGSGNTIYF. Complete variable domain (other parts from reference TRBV25-1 and TRBJ1-3): EADIYQTPRYLVIGTGKKITLECSQTMGHDKMYWYQQDPGMELHLIHYSYGVNSTEKGDLSSESTVSRIRTEHFPLTLESARPSHTSQYLCASSDSRQGSGNTIYFGEGSWLTVV.

In this sample, this clone turned up many times. The rearrangement uses TRBV7-8 and TRBJ1-6, with 7 bases that match TRBD1. The CDR3 loop spans 14 amino acids. The germline gives CDR1 SGHVS, CDR2 FQNEAQ. V shed 3 bases and J 8 bases; nucleotides not matched to a gene: 4. CDR3 sequence reads: CASSFSGTDSPLHF. In DNA form, the CDR3 reads TGTGCCAGCAGCTTTTCCGGGACAGATTCACCCCTCCACTTT. Full variable domain (remainder filled in from reference TRBV7-8 and TRBJ1-6): GAGVSQSPRYKVAKRGQDVALRCDPISGHVSLFWYQQALGQGPEFLTYFQNEAQLDKSGLPSDRFFAERPEGSVSTLKIQRTQQEDSAVYLCASSFSGTDSPLHFGNGTRLTVT.

The gene calls are TRBV19 and TRBJ2-2, with TRBD2 identical over 9 bases. The CDR3 has 17 amino acids. The germline V gene has CDR1 LNHDA and CDR2 SQIVND (reference sequence). The V and J ends lost 8 bases and 0 bases, in that order; junction bases with no gene match: 10. The CDR3 sequence: CASYLASGVSNTGELFF. The CDR3, as DNA: TGTGCCAGTTATTTGGCTAGCGGGGTCTCGAACACCGGGGAGCTGTTTTTT.

The genes are TRBV5-1 and TRBJ2-7, with TRBD1 matching 11 bases. The CDR3 extends over 14 amino acids. V shed 4 bases, J shed 4 bases, and the junction held 4 bases outside the gene matches. Germline V CDR1 and CDR2: SGHRS, YFSETQ. The CDR3 loop is CASSAGTGGYEQYF. In DNA form, the CDR3 reads TGCGCCAGCAGCGCCGGGACAGGGGGTTACGAGCAGTACTTC.

J is TRBJ2-1 and V is TRBV18; 7 positions match TRBD2. This CDR3 is 15 amino acids long. The germline CDR1 and CDR2 sequences are KGHSH and LQKENI. Losses at the gene ends were 6 bases for V and 7 bases for J; bases not matched to a gene: 12. Here the CDR3 reads CASSQLGGSFNEQFF. The CDR3 coding sequence is TGTGCCAGCTCGCAACTGGGCGGGAGTTTTAATGAGCAGTTCTTC.